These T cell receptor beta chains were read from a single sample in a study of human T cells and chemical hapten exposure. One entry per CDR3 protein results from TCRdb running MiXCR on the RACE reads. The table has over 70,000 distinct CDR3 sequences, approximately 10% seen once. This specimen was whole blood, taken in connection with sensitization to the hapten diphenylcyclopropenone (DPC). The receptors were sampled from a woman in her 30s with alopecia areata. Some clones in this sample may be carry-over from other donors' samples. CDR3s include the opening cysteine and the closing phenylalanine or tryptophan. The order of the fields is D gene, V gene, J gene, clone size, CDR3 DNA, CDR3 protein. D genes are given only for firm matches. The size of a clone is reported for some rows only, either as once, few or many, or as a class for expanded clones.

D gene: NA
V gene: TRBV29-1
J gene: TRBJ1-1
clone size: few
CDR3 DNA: TGCAGCGTACTAAGGACAGACGGAGCTTTCTTT
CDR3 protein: CSVLRTDGAFF

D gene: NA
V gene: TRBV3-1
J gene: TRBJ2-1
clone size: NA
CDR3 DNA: TGTGCCAGCAGCCAAAGGGGGGTCGATGAGCAGTTCTTC
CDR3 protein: CASSQRGVDEQFF

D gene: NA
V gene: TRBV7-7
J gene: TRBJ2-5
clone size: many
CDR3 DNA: TGTGCTAGCAGCCTCGGACAGTACCAAGAGACCCAGTACTTC
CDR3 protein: CASSLGQYQETQYF

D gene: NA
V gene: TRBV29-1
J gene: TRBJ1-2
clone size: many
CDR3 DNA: TGCAGCGTGACGGCAGACTCGTATGGCTACACCTTC
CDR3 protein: CSVTADSYGYTF

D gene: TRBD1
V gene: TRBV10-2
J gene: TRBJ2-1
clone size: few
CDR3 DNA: TGCGCCAGCAACAAGGGACAGGGGGCCCATGAGCAGTTCTTC
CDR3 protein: CASNKGQGAHEQFF

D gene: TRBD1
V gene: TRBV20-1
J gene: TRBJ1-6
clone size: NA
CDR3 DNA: TGCAGTGCCACCCTTCAGGACAGGGCCGGTTCACCCCTCCACTTT
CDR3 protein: CSATLQDRAGSPLHF

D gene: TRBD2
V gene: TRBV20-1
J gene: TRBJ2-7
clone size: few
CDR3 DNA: TGCAGTGCTAATGGACTAGCGGGCTCCTACGAGCAGTACTTC
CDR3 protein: CSANGLAGSYEQYF

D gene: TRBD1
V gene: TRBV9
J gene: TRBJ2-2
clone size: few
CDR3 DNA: TGTGCCAGCAGCCCGGGACAGGGGGCGGGCGGGGAGCTGTTTTTT
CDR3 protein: CASSPGQGAGGELFF

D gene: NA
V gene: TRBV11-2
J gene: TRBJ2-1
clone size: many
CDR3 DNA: TGTGCCAGCAGCCCAGGGGCATTGTTGGGTGAGCAGTTCTTC
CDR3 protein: CASSPGALLGEQFF

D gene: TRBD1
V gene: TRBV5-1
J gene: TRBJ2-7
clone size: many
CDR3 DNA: TGCGCCAGCAGCTTCCTACAGGGGAGCGAGCAGTACTTC
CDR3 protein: CASSFLQGSEQYF

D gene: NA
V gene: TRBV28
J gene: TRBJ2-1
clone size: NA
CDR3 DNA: TGTGCCAGCAGTTTTGCCCGGCCGGGAAGCTCCTACAATGAGCAGTTCTTC
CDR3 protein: CASSFARPGSSYNEQFF

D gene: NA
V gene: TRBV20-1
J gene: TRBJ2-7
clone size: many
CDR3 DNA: TGCAGTGCTAAGGGGGCCGCGGGAGAGCGCTACGAGCAGTACTTC
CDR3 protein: CSAKGAAGERYEQYF

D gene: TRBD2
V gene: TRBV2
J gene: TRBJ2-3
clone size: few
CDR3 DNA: TGTGCCAGCAAAGGACTAGCTTACACAGATACGCAGTATTTT
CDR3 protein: CASKGLAYTDTQYF

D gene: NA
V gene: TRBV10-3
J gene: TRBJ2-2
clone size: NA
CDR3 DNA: TGTGCCATCCTGGGAATCTTAGGAACCGGGGAGCTGTTTTTT
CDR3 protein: CAILGILGTGELFF

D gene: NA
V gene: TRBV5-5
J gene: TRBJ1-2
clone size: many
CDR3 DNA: TGTGCCAGCAGCTCACTCCGGGCCTCGTCGAACTATGGCTACACCTTC
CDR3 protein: CASSSLRASSNYGYTF

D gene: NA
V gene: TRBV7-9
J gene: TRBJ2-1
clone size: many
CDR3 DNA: TGTGCCAGCAGCCCTTACCGGGAGCAGTTCTTC
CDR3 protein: CASSPYREQFF

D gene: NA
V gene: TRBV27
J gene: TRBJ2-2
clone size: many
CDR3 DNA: TGTGCCAGCAGTTTAGGGCCTTCTGGGGAGCTGTTTTTT
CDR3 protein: CASSLGPSGELFF

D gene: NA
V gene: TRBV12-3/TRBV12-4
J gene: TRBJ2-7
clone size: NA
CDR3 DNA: TGTGCCAGCAGTCCACAGTCGAGCTCCTACGAGCAGTACTTC
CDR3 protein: CASSPQSSSYEQYF

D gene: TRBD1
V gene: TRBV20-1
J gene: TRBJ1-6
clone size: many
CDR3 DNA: TGCAGTGCTCGGACAGGGGCCAATTCACCCCTCCACTTT
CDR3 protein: CSARTGANSPLHF

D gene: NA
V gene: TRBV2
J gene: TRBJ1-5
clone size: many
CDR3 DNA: TGTGCCAGCAGTCCTGACCTAGCCGGCCGACTCGGCAATCAGCCCCAGCATTTT
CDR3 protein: CASSPDLAGRLGNQPQHF

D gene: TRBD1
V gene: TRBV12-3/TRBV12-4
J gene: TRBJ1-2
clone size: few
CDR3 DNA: TGTGCCAGCAGTCCAATAGGGGGCTTAGTCCGGGACATTGCAGGTGGCTACACCTTC
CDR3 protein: CASSPIGGLVRDIAGGYTF

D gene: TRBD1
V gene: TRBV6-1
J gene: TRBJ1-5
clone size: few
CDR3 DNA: TGTGCCAGCAGTTTTACCGACAGGGGAAGTCAGCCCCAGCATTTT
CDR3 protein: CASSFTDRGSQPQHF

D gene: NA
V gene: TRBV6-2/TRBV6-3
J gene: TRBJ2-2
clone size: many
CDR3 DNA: TGTGCCAGCAGTTATGAGGGTCTGTTCGGGGAGCTGTTTTTT
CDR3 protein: CASSYEGLFGELFF

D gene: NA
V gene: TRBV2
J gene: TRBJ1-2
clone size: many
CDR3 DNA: TGTGCCAGCAACAACAGGGATGGTTATGGCTACACCTTC
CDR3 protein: CASNNRDGYGYTF

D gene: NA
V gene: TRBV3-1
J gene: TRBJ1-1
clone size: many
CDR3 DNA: TGTGCCAGCAGCCAAGGACGGAAGTGGGGCACTGAAGCTTTCTTT
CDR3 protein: CASSQGRKWGTEAFF

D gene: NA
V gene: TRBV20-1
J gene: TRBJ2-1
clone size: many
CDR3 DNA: TGCAGTGCTAGTAACGGGCGCGATAACGGTGAGCAGTTCTTC
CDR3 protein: CSASNGRDNGEQFF

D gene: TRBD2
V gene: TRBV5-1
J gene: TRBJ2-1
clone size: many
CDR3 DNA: TGCGCCAGCAGCTTGTATCCCCCTAGCGGGGTTAACAATGAGCAGTTCTTC
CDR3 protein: CASSLYPPSGVNNEQFF

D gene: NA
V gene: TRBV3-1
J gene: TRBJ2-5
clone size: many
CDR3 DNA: TGTGCCAGCAGCCAACAATTGAGAGAGACCCAGTACTTC
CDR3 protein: CASSQQLRETQYF

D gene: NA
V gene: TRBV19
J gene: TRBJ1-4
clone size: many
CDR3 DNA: TGTGCCAGTAGAAGGTCCGGAGGGGCATTGGCAACTAATGAAAAACTGTTTTTT
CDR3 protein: CASRRSGGALATNEKLFF

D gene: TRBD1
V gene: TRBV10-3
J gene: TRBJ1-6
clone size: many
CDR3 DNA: TGTGCCATCAGCAGACAGGGTCCGACCGATAATTCACCCCTCCACTTT
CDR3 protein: CAISRQGPTDNSPLHF

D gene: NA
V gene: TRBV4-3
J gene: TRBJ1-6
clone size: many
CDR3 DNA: TGCGCCAGCAGCCAATCCAGGGAAGTTGCCACCCTCCACTTT
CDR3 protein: CASSQSREVATLHF

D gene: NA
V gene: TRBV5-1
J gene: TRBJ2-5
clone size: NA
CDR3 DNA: TGCGCCAGCAGCCCGGATTCAAGTCCGGGCAGGAAGACCCAGTACTTC
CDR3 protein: CASSPDSSPGRKTQYF

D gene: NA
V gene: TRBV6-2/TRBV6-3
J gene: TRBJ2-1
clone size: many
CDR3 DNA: TGTGCCAGCTCTAACTACAATGAGCAGTTCTTC
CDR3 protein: CASSNYNEQFF

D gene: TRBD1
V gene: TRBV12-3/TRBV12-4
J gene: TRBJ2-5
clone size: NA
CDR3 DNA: TGTGCCAGCAGAGACAGGGCCCAAGAGACCCAGTACTTC
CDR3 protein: CASRDRAQETQYF

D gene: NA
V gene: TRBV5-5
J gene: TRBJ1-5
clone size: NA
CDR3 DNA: TGTGCCAGCAGCCGAGTTCCCCAAGGGGGAGGGAATCAGCCCCAGCATTTT
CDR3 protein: CASSRVPQGGGNQPQHF

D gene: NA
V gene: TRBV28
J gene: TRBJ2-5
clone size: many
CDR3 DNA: TGTGCCAGCAGTTCCCTTTACAGGGGGGGGACCCAGTACTTC
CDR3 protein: CASSSLYRGGTQYF

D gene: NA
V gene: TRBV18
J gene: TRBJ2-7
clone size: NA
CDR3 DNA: TGTGCCAGCTCACCTACGTTAACCTACGAGCAGTACTTC
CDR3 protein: CASSPTLTYEQYF

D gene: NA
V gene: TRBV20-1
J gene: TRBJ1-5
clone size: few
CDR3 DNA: TGCAGTGCTAGAGTCACCCCGGGCAATCAGCCCCAGCATTTT
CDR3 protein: CSARVTPGNQPQHF

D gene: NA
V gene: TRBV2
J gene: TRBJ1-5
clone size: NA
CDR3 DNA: TGTGCCAGCAAGGTGGCGGATCAGCCCCAGCATTTT
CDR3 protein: CASKVADQPQHF

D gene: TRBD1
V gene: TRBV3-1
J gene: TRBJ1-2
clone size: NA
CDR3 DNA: TGTGCCAGCAGCCGAATACAGGGGTCTGACTATGGCTACACCTTC
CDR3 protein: CASSRIQGSDYGYTF

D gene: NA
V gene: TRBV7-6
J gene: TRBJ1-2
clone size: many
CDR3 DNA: TGTGCCAGCAGCTTAGGCAGGGGTGATGGCTACACCTTC
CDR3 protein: CASSLGRGDGYTF

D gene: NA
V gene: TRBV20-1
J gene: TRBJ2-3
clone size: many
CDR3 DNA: TGCAGTGCCCAGACGGGATTGTCTCTCACGCAGTATTTT
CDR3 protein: CSAQTGLSLTQYF

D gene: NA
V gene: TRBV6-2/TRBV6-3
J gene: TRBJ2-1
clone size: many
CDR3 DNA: TGTGCCAGCACGTGGGGGGTCTACAATGAGCAGTTCTTC
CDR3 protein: CASTWGVYNEQFF

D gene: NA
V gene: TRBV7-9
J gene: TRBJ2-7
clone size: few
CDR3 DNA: TGTGCCAGCAGCGCAATTAGCTCCTACGAGCAGTACTTC
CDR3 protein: CASSAISSYEQYF

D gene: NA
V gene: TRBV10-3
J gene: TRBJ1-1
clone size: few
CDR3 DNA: TGTGCCATCAGTTTGGACCGGAACACTGAAGCTTTCTTT
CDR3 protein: CAISLDRNTEAFF